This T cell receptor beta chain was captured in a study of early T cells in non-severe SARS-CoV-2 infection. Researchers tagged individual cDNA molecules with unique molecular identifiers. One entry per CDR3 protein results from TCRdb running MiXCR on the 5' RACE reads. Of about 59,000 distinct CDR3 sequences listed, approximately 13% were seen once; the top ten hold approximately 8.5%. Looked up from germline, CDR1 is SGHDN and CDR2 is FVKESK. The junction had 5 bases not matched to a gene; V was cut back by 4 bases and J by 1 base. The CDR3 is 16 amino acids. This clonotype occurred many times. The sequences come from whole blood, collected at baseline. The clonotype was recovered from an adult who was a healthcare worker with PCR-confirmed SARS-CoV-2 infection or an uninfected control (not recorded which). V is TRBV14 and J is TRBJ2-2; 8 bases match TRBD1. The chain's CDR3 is CASSRSGTGNTGELFF. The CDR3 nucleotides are TGTGCCAGCAGCCGCTCAGGGACAGGGAACACCGGGGAGCTGTTTTTT. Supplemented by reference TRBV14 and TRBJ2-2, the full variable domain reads EAGVTQFPSHSVIEKGQTVTLRCDPISGHDNLYWYRRVMGKEIKFLLHFVKESKQDESGMPNNRFLAERTGGTYSTLKVQPAELEDSGVYFCASSRSGTGNTGELFFGEGSRLTVL.